The 20 T cell receptor beta chains reported below all come from one sample, sequenced in a study of vaccination effects on CD4 cells after COVID-19 (dated by TCRdb to between 2022 and 2023). The antigens for these receptors are not known. In the ViraFEST assay, PBMC were stimulated with viral peptide pools, and TCR sequencing was then used to find antigen-specific CD4+ T cell clonotypes based on their expansion. After more than nine days of culture, CD4+ T cells were isolated with the EasySep CD4+ T cell isolation kit. Healthy vaccine recipients had no prior SARS-CoV-2 infection, confirmed by negative nucleocapsid antibodies before and after vaccination. Libraries were prepared through the immunoSEQ multiplex PCR assay. TCRdb took this table from immuneACCESS and kept in-frame rearrangements with V and J called. Such tables lack part of the clones; where checked against another copy, unresolved V genes explain under half of the gap, and the rest is unexplained. The sample records tens of thousands of clones, 65% to 85% of which are singletons. The top ten clonotypes cover 2.5% to 3% of the sample.

The sample in question was CD4+ T cells from PBMCs cultured with HCoV-NL63 spike peptides, obtained before COVID-19 vaccination. Read against the paper, the sample's cell subset or site label means: HCoV-NL63 spike overlapping peptide pool stimulation. These receptor sequences come from a human donor who received a COVID-19 vaccine.

The chain employs TRBV19 and TRBJ2-3; the D call may be TRBD1 or TRBD2 (7 bases each). CDR1 and CDR2 from the germline V gene are LNHDA and SQIVND (reference sequence). The length of the CDR3 is 18 residues. The germline V and J ends were trimmed by 2 bases and 2 bases, with 20 bases remaining between them. CDR3 region: CASSIRGPGLPYTDTQYF. CDR3 DNA: TGTGCCAGTAGTATAAGGGGGCCGGGACTACCATACACAGATACGCAGTATTTT.

This clone was picked up a small number of times. The rearrangement uses TRBV10-1 and TRBJ1-4; D uncertain. Germline V gene lookup returns CDR1 WNHNN and CDR2 SYGVQD (reference sequence). V dropped 1 base and J dropped 8 bases, with 5 bases sitting between them. The length of the CDR3 is 12 residues. The CDR3 DNA reads as TGCGCCAGCAGTGAGTTCGGCGAAAAACTGTTTTTT. Protein sequence: CASSEFGEKLFF.

A remark on this clone: Other DNA variants within this sample encode the same CDR3. V usage is TRBV18 and J usage is TRBJ2-5, with D hard to call. Germline CDR1 is KGHSH and CDR2 is LQKENI. This CDR3 is built from 14 residues. Trimming took off 0 bases at V and 2 bases at J, with 7 bases between the two ends. CDR3 in amino acids: CASSPPSSQETQYF. CDR3 nucleotides: TGTGCCAGCTCACCACCGTCAAGTCAAGAGACCCAGTACTTC.

This clone was counted only a few times. This rearrangement joins TRBV5-8 to TRBJ2-1; no reliable D call. CDR3 size: 15 residues. Trimming stripped 0 bases from V and 3 bases from J, with 10 bases between. The germline V gene encodes CDR1 SGHTS and CDR2 YDEGEE. CDR3 amino acids: CASSLGRAIYNEQFF. DNA of the CDR3: TGTGCCAGCAGCTTGGGACGGGCGATCTACAATGAGCAGTTCTTC.

The chain couples TRBV5-1 to TRBJ1-1, with D tentatively TRBD1 (5 bases). The CDR3 totals 14 residues. V dropped 0 bases and J dropped 7 bases, with 13 bases sitting between them. Germline loops: CDR1 SGHRS, CDR2 YFSETQ. The CDR3 loop is CASSLVVGQFEAFF. Written as DNA, the CDR3 is TGCGCCAGCAGCTTGGTCGTCGGACAATTTGAAGCTTTCTTT.

The chain has TRBV11-2 and TRBJ2-1; D might be TRBD2 (5 bases). Between the trimmed V and J ends, which lost 4 bases and 6 bases, there was a span of 16 bases. Germline V gene data show CDR1 as SGHAT and CDR2 as FQNNGV. The CDR3 runs to 15 residues. CDR3 in DNA: TGTGCCAGCAGCTCGGCCTTATTGGCGGGCAATGAGCAGTTCTTC. The encoded protein is CASSSALLAGNEQFF.

The gene calls are TRBV12-5 and TRBJ1-4; D is possibly TRBD1 (6 bases). Deletions cut 0 bases from V and 8 bases from J, with 13 bases between. The CDR3 contains 15 residues. Germline V gene sequence: CDR1 LGHNT, CDR2 FRNRAP. The CDR3: CASGLVQGLVEKLFF. CDR3 DNA sequence: TGTGCTAGTGGTTTGGTACAGGGACTCGTCGAAAAACTGTTTTTT.

The V and J genes are TRBV6-4 and TRBJ2-3; D not certain. Trimming left V 5 bases short and J 2 bases short, with 8 bases between. The CDR3 runs to 13 residues. CDR1 is MRHNA, CDR2 SNTAGT, per germline. CDR3 DNA: TGTGCCAGCAGTATGGTTAACACAGATACGCAGTATTTT. This encodes CASSMVNTDTQYF.

This chain links TRBV19 with TRBJ1-4; tentative D call: TRBD1 (5 bases). V gave up 3 bases and J gave up 5 bases, with 13 bases separating them. Germline assignment: CDR1 LNHDA and CDR2 SQIVND (reference sequence). This CDR3 comprises 15 residues. This chain's CDR3 is CASSILLQGNEKLFF. CDR3 bases: TGTGCCAGTAGTATTTTGTTGCAGGGCAATGAAAAACTGTTTTTT.

The chain joins TRBV9 to TRBJ2-4, with a tentative D call TRBD2 (5 bases). V shed 2 bases and J shed 2 bases, with 8 bases lying between them. The germline gives CDR1 SGDLS, CDR2 YYNGEE. This CDR3 has 14 amino acids. For the CDR3, the DNA is TGTGCCAGCAGCGTCGGGGTTTCCAAAAACATTCAGTACTTC. Protein sequence: CASSVGVSKNIQYF.

The V and J genes are TRBV5-1 and TRBJ1-4; maybe TRBD1 (5 bases). The V gene's germline CDR1 is SGHRS and CDR2 YFSETQ. The CDR3 loop spans 16 amino acids. Trimming took off 0 bases at V and 4 bases at J, with 13 bases between the two ends. CDR3 in DNA: TGCGCCAGCAGCTTGGGCCCCCAGGGAGTTAATGAAAAACTGTTTTTT. As protein: CASSLGPQGVNEKLFF.

The chain is built from TRBV7-3 and TRBJ1-1; D is unresolved. Trimming cost V 0 bases and J 0 bases, with 2 bases left between them. Germline V gene sequence: CDR1 SGHTA, CDR2 FQGTGA. The CDR3 is 13 residues long. CDR3 in amino acids: CASSLTLNTEAFF. The CDR3 DNA sequence: TGTGCCAGCAGCTTAACATTGAACACTGAAGCTTTCTTT.

This rearrangement joins TRBV5-1 to TRBJ1-1; TRBD1 might be the D (5 bases). Germline loops: CDR1 SGHRS, CDR2 YFSETQ. Trimming removed 1 base at V and 2 bases at J, with 6 bases between. This CDR3 spans 13 amino acids. CDR3 nucleotide sequence: TGCGCCAGCAGCTTGACAGGAAACACTGAAGCTTTCTTT. It codes for CASSLTGNTEAFF.

The rearrangement joins TRBV5-1 to TRBJ1-2, with D unresolved. V was pared by 0 bases and J by 4 bases, with 10 bases between. The germline V gene encodes CDR1 SGHRS and CDR2 YFSETQ. This CDR3 has 14 residues. The DNA for the CDR3 is TGCGCCAGCAGCTTGGCCGCCGGATCCTATGGCTACACCTTC. This sequence encodes CASSLAAGSYGYTF.

The V call is TRBV5-1, the J call TRBJ2-1; TRBD1 aligns across 7 bases. The CDR3 spans 19 residues. V gave up 0 bases and J gave up 6 bases; unmatched junction bases: 18. Germline V lookup: CDR1 SGHRS, CDR2 YFSETQ. CDR3 protein: CASSLVLGSGGFLGNEQFF. The CDR3 DNA sequence: TGCGCCAGCAGCTTGGTGTTAGGGTCAGGGGGTTTTTTGGGCAATGAGCAGTTCTTC.

The chain combines TRBV18 with TRBJ2-7; 9 bases are a match to TRBD1. With V trimmed by 6 bases and J by 5 bases, 5 bases remained unmatched. The CDR3 has 13 amino acids. Germline lookup yields CDR1 KGHSH and CDR2 LQKENI. In DNA, the CDR3 is TGTGCCAGCTCGTCCGGGACAGGGAACGAGCAGTACGTC. Protein sequence: CASSSGTGNEQYV.

In its sample, this clone was seen a few times. The chain links TRBV6-5 to TRBJ1-6; D not certain. The CDR3 is 13 amino acids. Germline V gene data show CDR1 as MNHEY and CDR2 as SVGAGI. Trimming removed 2 bases at V and 8 bases at J, with 7 bases between. As DNA, the CDR3 is TGTGCCAGCAGTTACACGGGTGATTCACCCCTCCACTTT. The encoded protein is CASSYTGDSPLHF.

This chain uses TRBV27 with TRBJ2-5; TRBD2 aligns across 12 bases. The junction had 5 bases not matched to a gene; V was cut back by 4 bases and J by 5 bases. This CDR3 region has 15 residues. Germline V gives CDR1 MNHEY, CDR2 SMNVEV (reference sequence). The CDR3 bases are TGTGCCAGCAGTTATCTAGCGGGGGGGCAGGAGACCCAGTACTTC. It translates to CASSYLAGGQETQYF.

The chain recombines TRBV11-2 with TRBJ2-7; the match to TRBD2 covers 8 bases. Looked up from germline, CDR1 is SGHAT and CDR2 is FQNNGV. After removal of 2 bases from V and 2 bases from J, the junction contained 8 bases not matched to a gene. The CDR3 is 16 amino acids. This chain's CDR3 is CASSLSTGGPPYEQYV. CDR3 coding DNA: TGTGCCAGCAGCTTATCGACGGGGGGGCCCCCCTACGAGCAGTACGTC.

The chain recombines TRBV5-1 with TRBJ1-1; TRBD1 is a possible D gene (5 bases). The germline gives CDR1 SGHRS, CDR2 YFSETQ. The V and J ends lost 2 bases and 7 bases respectively, with 12 bases between them. The CDR3 is 13 amino acids. CDR3 region: CASSLGTGREAFF. CDR3 sequence (DNA): TGCGCCAGCAGCTTAGGGACCGGACGTGAAGCTTTCTTT.